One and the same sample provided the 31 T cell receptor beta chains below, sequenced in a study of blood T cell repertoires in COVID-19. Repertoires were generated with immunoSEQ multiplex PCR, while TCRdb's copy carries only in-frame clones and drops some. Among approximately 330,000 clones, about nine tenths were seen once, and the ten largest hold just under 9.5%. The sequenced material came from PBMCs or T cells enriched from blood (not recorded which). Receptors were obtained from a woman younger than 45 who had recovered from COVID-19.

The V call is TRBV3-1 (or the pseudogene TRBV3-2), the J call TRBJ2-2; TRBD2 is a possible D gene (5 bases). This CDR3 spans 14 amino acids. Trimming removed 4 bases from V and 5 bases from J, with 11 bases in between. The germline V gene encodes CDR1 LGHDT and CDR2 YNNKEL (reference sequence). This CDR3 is CASSREPETGELFF. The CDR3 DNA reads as TGTGCCAGCAGCCGGGAGCCGGAAACCGGGGAGCTGTTTTTT.

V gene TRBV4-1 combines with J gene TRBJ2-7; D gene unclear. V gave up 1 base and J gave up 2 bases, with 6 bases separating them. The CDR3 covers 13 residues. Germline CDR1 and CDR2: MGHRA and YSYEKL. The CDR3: CASSQGEAYEQYF. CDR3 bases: TGCGCCAGCAGCCAAGGCGAGGCCTACGAGCAGTACTTC.

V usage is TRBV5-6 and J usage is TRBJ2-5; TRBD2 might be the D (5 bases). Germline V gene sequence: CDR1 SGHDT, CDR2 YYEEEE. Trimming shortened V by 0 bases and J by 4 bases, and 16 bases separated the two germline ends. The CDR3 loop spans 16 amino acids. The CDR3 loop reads CASSLVYISGSETQYF. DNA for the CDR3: TGTGCCAGCAGCTTGGTCTACATCTCGGGATCAGAGACCCAGTACTTC.

The CDR3 here is CASSPLPTDTQYF. The CDR3 DNA sequence: TGTGCCAGCTCACCCCTCCCCACAGATACGCAGTATTTT. V usage is TRBV18 and J usage is TRBJ2-3; no definite D call. Germline CDR1 is KGHSH and CDR2 is LQKENI. Trimming took off 3 bases at V and 2 bases at J, with 6 bases between the two ends. This CDR3 region has 13 residues.

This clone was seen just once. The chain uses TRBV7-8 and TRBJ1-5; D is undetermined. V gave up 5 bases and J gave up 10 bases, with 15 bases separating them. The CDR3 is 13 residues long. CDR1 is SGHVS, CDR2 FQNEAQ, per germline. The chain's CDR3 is CASSPPEWTPQHF. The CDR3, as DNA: TGTGCCAGCAGCCCTCCTGAGTGGACTCCCCAGCATTTT.

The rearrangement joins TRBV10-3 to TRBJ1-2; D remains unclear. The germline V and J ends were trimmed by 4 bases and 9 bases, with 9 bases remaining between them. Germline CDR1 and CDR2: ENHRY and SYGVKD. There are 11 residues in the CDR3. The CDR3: CAISGGDSYTF. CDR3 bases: TGTGCCATCAGTGGGGGAGACAGCTACACCTTC.

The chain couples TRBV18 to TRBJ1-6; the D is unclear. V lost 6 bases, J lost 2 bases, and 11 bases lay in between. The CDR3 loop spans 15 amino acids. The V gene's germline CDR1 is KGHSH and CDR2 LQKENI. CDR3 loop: CASSRQDTYNSPLHF. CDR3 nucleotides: TGTGCCAGCTCCCGACAAGATACCTATAATTCACCCCTCCACTTT.

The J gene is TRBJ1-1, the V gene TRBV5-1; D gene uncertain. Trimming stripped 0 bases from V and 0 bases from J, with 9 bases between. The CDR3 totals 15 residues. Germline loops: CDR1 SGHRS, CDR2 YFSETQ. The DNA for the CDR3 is TGCGCCAGCAGCTTGGTTGGGGAGATGAACACTGAAGCTTTCTTT. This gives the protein CASSLVGEMNTEAFF.

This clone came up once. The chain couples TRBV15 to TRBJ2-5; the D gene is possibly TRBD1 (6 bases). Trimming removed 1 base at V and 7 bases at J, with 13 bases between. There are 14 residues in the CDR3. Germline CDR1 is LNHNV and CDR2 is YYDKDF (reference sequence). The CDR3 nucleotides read TGTGCCACCAGCAGAGCCCGGACAGTGGGGACCCAGTACTTC. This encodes CATSRARTVGTQYF.

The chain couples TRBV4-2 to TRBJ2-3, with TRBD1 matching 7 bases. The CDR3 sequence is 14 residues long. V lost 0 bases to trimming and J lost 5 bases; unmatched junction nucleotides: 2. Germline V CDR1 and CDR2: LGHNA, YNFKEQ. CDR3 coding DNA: TGTGCCAGCAGCCAAGATCGGGACAGAGATACGCAGTATTTT. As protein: CASSQDRDRDTQYF.

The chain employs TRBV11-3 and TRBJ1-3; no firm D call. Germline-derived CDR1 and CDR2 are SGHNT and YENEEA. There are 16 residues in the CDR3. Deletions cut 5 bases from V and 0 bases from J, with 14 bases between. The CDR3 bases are TGTGCCAGCAGCCCTCTAGAGGCAAGCTCTGGAAACACCATATATTTT. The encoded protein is CASSPLEASSGNTIYF.

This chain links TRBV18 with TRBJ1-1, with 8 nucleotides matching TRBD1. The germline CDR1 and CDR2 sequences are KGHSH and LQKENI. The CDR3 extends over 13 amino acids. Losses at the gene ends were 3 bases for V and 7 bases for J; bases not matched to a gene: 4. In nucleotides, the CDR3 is TGTGCCAGCTCACCTGGACAGGGAGTTGAAGCTTTCTTT. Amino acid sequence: CASSPGQGVEAFF.

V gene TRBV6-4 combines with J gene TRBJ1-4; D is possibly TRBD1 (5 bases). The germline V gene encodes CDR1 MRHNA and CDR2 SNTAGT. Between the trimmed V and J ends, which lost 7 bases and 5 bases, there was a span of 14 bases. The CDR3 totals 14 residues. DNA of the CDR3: TGTGCCAGCATCCCACGACAGAAGAATGAAAAACTGTTTTTT. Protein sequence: CASIPRQKNEKLFF.

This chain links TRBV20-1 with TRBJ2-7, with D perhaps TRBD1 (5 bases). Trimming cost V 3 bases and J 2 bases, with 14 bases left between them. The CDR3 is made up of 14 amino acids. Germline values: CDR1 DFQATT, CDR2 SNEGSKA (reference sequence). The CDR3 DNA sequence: TGCAGTGCTAGTACGGACATAACCGCCTACGAGCAGTACTTC. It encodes CSASTDITAYEQYF.

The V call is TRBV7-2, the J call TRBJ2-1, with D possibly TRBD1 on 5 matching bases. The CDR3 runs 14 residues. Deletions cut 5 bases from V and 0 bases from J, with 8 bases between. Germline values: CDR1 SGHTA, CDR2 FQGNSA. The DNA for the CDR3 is TGTGCCAGCAGCCATGACAGCTCCTACAATGAGCAGTTCTTC. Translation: CASSHDSSYNEQFF.

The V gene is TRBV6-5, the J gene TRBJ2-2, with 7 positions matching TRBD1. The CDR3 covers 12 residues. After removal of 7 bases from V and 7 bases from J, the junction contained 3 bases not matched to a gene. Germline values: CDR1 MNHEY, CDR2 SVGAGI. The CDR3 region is CASTPGGGELFF. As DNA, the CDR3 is TGTGCCAGCACCCCAGGGGGCGGGGAGCTGTTTTTT.

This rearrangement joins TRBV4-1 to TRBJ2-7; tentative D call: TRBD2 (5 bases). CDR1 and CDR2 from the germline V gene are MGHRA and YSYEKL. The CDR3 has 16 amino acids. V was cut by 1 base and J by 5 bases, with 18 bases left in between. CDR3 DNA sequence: TGCGCCAGCAGCCAAGTTATGGTAGCGCTTTTCGACGAGCAGTACTTC. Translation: CASSQVMVALFDEQYF.

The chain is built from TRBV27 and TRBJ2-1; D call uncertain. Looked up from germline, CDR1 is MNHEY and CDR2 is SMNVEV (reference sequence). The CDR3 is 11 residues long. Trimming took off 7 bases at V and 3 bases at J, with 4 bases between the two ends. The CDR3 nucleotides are TGTGCCAGCACCTTCTACAATGAGCAGTTCTTC. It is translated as CASTFYNEQFF.

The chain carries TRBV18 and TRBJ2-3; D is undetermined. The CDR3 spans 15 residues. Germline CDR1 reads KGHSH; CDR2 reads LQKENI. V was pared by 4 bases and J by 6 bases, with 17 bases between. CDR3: CASSHVEISMDTQYF. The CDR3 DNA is TGTGCCAGCTCACACGTAGAAATCTCCATGGATACGCAGTATTTT. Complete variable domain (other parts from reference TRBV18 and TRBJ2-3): NAGVMQNPRHLVRRRGQEARLRCSPMKGHSHVYWYRQLPEEGLKFMVYLQKENIIDESGMPKERFSAEFPKEGPSILRIQQVVRGDSAAYFCASSHVEISMDTQYFGPGTRLTVL.

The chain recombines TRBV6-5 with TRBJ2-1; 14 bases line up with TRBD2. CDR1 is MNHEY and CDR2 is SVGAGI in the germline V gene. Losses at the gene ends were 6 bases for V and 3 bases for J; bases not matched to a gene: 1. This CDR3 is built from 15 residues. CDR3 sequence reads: CASRGLAGDYNEQFF. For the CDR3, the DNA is TGTGCCAGCAGGGGACTAGCGGGAGACTACAATGAGCAGTTCTTC.

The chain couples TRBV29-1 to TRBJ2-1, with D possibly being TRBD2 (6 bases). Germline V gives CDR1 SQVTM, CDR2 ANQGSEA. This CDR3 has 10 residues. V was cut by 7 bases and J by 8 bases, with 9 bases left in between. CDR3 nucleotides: TGCAGCGGGAGGAGGGATGAGCAGTTCTTC. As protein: CSGRRDEQFF.

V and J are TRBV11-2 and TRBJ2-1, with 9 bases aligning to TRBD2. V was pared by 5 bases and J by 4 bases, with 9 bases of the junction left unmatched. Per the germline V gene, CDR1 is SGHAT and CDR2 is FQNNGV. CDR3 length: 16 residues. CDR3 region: CASSLLGGREYNEQFF. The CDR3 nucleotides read TGTGCCAGCAGCCTCTTGGGCGGGAGGGAATACAATGAGCAGTTCTTC.

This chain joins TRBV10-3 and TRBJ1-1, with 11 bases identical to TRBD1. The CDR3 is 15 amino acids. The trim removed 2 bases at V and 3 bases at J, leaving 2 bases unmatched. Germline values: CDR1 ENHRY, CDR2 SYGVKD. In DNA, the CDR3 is TGTGCCATCAGTGAGGGGACAGGGGGGGACACTGAAGCTTTCTTT. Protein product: CAISEGTGGDTEAFF.

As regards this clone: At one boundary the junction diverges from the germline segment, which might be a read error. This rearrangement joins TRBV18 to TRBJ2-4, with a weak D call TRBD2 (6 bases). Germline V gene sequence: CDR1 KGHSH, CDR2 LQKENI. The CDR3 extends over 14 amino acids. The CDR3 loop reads CASSPSGSKDIQYF. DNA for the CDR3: TGTGCCAGCTCACCATCCGGGAGCAAAGACATTCAGTACTTC.

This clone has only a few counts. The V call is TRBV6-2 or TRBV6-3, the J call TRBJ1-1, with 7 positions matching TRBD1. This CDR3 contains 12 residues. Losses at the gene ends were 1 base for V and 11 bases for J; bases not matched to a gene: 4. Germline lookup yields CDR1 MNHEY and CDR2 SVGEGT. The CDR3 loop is CASSYYTGVAFF. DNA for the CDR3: TGTGCCAGCAGTTACTACACAGGGGTGGCTTTCTTT.

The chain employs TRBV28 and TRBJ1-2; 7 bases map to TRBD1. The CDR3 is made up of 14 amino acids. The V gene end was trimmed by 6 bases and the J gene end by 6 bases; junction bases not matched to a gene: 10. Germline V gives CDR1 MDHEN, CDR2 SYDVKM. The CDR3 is CASSEGTELNGYTF. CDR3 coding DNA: TGTGCCAGCAGCGAGGGGACAGAGCTTAATGGCTACACCTTC.

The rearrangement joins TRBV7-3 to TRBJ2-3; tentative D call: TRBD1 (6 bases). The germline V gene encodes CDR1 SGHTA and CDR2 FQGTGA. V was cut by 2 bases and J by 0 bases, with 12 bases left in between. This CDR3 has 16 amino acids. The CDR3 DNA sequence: TGTGCCAGCAGCTTATTAGGGGGATCTAGCACAGATACGCAGTATTTT. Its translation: CASSLLGGSSTDTQYF.

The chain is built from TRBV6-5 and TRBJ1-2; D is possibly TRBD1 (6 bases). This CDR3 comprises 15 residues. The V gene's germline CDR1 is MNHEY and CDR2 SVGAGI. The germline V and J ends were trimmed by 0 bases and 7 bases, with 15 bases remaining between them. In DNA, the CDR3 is TGTGCCAGCAGTTACTCGCGAGAGGGGGGGTTTGGCTACACCTTC. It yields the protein CASSYSREGGFGYTF.

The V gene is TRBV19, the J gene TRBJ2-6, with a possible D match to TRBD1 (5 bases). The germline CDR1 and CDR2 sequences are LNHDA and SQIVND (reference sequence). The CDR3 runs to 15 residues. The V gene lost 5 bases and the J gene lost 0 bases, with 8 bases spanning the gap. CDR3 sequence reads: CASSDRDSGANVLTF. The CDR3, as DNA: TGTGCCAGTAGTGACAGAGACTCTGGGGCCAACGTCCTGACTTTC.

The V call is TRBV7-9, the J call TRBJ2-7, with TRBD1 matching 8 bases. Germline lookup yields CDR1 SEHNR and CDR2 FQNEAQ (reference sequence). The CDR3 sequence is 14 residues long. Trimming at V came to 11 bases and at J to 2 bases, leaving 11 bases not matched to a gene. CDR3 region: CASTKDRGTYEQYF. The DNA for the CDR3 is TGTGCCTCGACGAAAGACAGGGGAACCTACGAGCAGTACTTC.

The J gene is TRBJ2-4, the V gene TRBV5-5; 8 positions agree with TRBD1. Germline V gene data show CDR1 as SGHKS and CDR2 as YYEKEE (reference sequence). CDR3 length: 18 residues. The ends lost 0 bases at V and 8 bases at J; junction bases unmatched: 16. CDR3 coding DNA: TGTGCCAGCAGCTTGGTTCGGACAGGGCAATCTCGGGTGGACATTCAGTACTTC. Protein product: CASSLVRTGQSRVDIQYF. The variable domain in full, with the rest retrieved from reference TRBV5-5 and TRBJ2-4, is DAGVTQSPTHLIKTRGQQVTLRCSPISGHKSVSWYQQVLGQGPQFIFQYYEKEERGRGNFPDRFSARQFPNYSSELNVNALLLGDSALYLCASSLVRTGQSRVDIQYFGAGTRLSVL.